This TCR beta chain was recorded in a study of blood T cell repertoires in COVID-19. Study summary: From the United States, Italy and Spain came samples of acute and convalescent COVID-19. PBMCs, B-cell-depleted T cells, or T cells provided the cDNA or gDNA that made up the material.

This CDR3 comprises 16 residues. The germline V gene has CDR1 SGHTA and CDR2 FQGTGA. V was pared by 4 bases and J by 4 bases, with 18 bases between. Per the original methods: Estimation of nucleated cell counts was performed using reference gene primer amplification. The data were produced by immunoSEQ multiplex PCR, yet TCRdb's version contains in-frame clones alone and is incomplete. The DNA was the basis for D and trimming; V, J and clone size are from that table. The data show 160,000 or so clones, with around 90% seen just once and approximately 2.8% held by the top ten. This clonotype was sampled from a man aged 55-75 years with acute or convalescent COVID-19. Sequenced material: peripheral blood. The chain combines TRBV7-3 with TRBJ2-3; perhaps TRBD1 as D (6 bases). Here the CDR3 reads CASSSRQGLGADTQYF. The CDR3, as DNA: TGTGCCAGCAGCTCTCGCCAGGGGCTAGGGGCAGATACGCAGTATTTT. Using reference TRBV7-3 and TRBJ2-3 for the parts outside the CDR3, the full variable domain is GAGVSQTPSNKVTEKGKYVELRCDPISGHTALYWYRQSLGQGPEFLIYFQGTGAADDSGLPNDRFFAVRPEGSVSTLKIQRTERGDSAVYLCASSSRQGLGADTQYFGPGTRLTVL.